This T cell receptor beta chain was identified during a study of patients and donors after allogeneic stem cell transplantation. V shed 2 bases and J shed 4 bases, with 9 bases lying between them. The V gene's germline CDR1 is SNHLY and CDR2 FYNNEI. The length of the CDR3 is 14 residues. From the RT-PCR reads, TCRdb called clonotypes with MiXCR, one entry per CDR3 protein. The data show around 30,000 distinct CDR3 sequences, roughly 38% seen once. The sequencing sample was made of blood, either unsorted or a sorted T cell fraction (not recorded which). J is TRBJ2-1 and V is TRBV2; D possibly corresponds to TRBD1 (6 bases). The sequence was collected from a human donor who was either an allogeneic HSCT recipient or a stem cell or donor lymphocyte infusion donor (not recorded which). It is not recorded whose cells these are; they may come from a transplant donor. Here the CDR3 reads CASSEQDRYNEQFF. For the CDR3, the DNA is TGTGCCAGCAGTGAACAGGACAGATACAATGAGCAGTTCTTC.